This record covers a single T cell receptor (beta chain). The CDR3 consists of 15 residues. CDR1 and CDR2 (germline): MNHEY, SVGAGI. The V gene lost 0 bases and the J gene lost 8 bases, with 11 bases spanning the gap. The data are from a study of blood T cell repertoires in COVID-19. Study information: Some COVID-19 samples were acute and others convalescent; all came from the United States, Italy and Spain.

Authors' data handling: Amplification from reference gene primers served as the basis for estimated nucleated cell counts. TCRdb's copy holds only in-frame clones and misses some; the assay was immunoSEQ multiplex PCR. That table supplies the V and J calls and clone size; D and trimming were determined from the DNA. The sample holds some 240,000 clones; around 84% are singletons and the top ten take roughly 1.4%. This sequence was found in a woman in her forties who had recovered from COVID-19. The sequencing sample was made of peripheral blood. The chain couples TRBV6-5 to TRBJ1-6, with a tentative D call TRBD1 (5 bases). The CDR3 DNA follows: TGTGCCAGCAGTTACTCGGGGGGGATCCATTCACCCCTCCACTTT. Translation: CASSYSGGIHSPLHF.